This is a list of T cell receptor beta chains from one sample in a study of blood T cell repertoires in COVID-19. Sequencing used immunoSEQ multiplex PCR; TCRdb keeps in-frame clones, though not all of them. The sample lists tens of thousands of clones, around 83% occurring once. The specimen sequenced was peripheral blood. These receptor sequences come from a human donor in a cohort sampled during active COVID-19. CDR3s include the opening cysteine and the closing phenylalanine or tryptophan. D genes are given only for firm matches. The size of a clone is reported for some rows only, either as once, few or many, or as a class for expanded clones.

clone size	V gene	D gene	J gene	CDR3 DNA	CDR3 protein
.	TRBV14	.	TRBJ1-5	TGTGCCAGCAGCCAAGTAGCAGGGCAGCCCCAGCATTTT	CASSQVAGQPQHF
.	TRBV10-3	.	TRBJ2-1	TGTGCCATCAGTGGGACTTCGGACAATGAGCAGTTCTTC	CAISGTSDNEQFF
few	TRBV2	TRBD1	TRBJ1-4	TGTGCCAGCAGCGCCAGCAGGGGGCCTAATGAAAAACTGTTTTTT	CASSASRGPNEKLFF
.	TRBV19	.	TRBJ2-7	TGTGCCAGTAAGGGGGTATTCGACGAGCAGTACTTC	CASKGVFDEQYF
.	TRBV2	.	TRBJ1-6	TGTGCCAGCAAGGAGACGCGGGAGGGGACCCTCCACTTT	CASKETREGTLHF
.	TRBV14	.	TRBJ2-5	TGTGCCAGCAGCCAAGTGCCCACTAGAGACCAAGAGACCCAGTACTTC	CASSQVPTRDQETQYF
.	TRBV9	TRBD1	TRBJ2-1	TGTGCCAGCAGCGTAGGCGGTGGGACAGAGGAGCAGTTCTTC	CASSVGGGTEEQFF
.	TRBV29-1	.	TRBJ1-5	TGCAGCGTTGGGGGTGGGGCTGGTCAGCCCCAGCATTTT	CSVGGGAGQPQHF
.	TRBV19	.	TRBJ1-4	TGTGCCAGTAGTATTCGCTTTGGGGGGGCAACTAATGAAAAACTGTTTTTT	CASSIRFGGATNEKLFF
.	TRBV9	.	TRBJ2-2	TGTGCCAGCAGCTCAGCCAGGGGCTGGAACACCGGGGAGCTGTTTTTT	CASSSARGWNTGELFF
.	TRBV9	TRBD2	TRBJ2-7	TGTGCCAGCAGCGCGGGGGGTAACTACGAGCAGTACTTC	CASSAGGNYEQYF
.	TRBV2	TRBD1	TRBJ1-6	TGTGCCAGCAGTGAAATAGGGACAGCGAATTCACCCCTCCACTTT	CASSEIGTANSPLHF
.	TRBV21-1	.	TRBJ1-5	TGTGCCAGCTGCCCGGGACAGCCCTTCGGGAATCAGCCCCAGCATTTT	CASCPGQPFGNQPQHF
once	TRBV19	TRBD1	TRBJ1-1	TGTGCCAGTAGCCCAACAGGGGGCGTGAACACTGAAGCTTTCTTT	CASSPTGGVNTEAFF
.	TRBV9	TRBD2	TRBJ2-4	TGTGCCAGCAGCGGGTTCACTAGCGGCCCACTCAAAAACATTCAGTACTTC	CASSGFTSGPLKNIQYF
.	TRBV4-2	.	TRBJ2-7	TGTGCCAGCAGCCAGACGGACGGGAACTACGAGCAGTACTTC	CASSQTDGNYEQYF
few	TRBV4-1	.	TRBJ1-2	TGCGCCAGCAGCCAAGAGGAGACGGGGTATGGCTACACCTTC	CASSQEETGYGYTF
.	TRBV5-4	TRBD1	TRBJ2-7	TGTGCCAGCAGCTTAGCCCCGGGACAGGGGACCTACGAGCAGTACTTC	CASSLAPGQGTYEQYF
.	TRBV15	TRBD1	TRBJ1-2	TGTGCCACCAGCCGGGACAGGTCGTTATATGGCTACACCTTC	CATSRDRSLYGYTF
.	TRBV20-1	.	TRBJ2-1	TGCAGTGCCCCGTGGGGGAGGGAGCAGTTCTTC	CSAPWGREQFF
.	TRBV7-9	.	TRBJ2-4	TGTGCCAGCAGCCCTAGATTAGCCAAAAACATTCAGTACTTC	CASSPRLAKNIQYF
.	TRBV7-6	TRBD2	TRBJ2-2	TGTGCCAGCAGCTTACGCGGGGGGGCCAGCACCGGGGAGCTGTTTTTT	CASSLRGGASTGELFF
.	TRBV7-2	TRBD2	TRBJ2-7	TGTGCCAGCAGCGCTAGCGGGGTCTCCTACGAGCAGTACTTC	CASSASGVSYEQYF
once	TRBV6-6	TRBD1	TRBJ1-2	TGTGCCACCAGACAGGGGTTGTACTATGGCTACACCTTC	CATRQGLYYGYTF
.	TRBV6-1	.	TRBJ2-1	TGTGCCAGCAGTGAAGCGCGGGGCAGGGGGTACAATGAGCAGTTCTTC	CASSEARGRGYNEQFF
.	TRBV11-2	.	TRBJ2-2	TGTGCCAGCAGCTTAAGGCCCCAGGTGAACACCGGGGAGCTGTTTTTT	CASSLRPQVNTGELFF
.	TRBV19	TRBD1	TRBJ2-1	TGTGCCAGTATCCAACAGGGGGCGGGTAATGAGCAGTTCTTC	CASIQQGAGNEQFF
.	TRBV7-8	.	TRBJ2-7	TGTGCCAGCAGCTTCGCGGGCCCTCCTTCCTACGAGCAGTACTTC	CASSFAGPPSYEQYF
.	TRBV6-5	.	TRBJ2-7	TGTGCCAGTTCAGGTTTATCCTACGAGCAGTACTTC	CASSGLSYEQYF
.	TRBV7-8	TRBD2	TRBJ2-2	TGTGCCAGCAGCTACGGGACTAATGGCGGGGAGCTGTTTTTT	CASSYGTNGGELFF
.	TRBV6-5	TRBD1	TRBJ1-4	TGTGCCAGCAGGGATAACCGGGACAGGGGTGAAAAACTGTTTTTT	CASRDNRDRGEKLFF
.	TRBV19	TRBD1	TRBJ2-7	TGTGCCAGTGGCGGGACAGGGGTGGGCGAGCAGTACTTC	CASGGTGVGEQYF
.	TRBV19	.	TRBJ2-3	TGTGCCAGTAGCATAGGGGCGTACACCCGTCGGTTCACAGATACGCAGTATTTT	CASSIGAYTRRFTDTQYF
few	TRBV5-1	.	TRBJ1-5	TGCGCCAGCAGCTTGCACGGGGATCAGCCCCAGCATTTT	CASSLHGDQPQHF
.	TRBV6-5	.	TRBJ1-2	TGTGCCAGCAGTCGGGACTTCTGGGGTGGCTACACCTTC	CASSRDFWGGYTF
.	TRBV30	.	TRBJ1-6	TGTGCCTGGAGTTTGACAGTAGATTCACCCCTCCACTTT	CAWSLTVDSPLHF
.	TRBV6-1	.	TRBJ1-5	TGTGCCAGCAGTGAAGTCGGGGATCCAAATCAGCCCCAGCATTTT	CASSEVGDPNQPQHF
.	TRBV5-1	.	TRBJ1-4	TGCGCCAGCAGCCTGGGGGCTGATGAAAAACTGTTTTTT	CASSLGADEKLFF
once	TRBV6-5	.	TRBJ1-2	TGTGCCAGCATGGGGCAGGCCGGCTATGGCTACACCTTC	CASMGQAGYGYTF
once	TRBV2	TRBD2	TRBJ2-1	TGTGCCAGCAAAGGGACACTCGGGAGGCGGGGGGGCAGGAATGAGCAGTTCTTC	CASKGTLGRRGGRNEQFF
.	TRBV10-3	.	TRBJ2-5	TGTGCCATCAGTCCCAATTCAGAGACCCAGTACTTC	CAISPNSETQYF
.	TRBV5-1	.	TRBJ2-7	TGCGCCAGCAGCTTGATATGGGGGCGTCTGAACGAGCAGTACTTC	CASSLIWGRLNEQYF
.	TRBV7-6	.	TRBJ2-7	TGTGCCAGCAGCTTCGGTTCCTACGAGCAGTACTTC	CASSFGSYEQYF
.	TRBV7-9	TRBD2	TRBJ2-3	TGTGCCAGCAGCCCCCTCGCGGGAGCGGGGGGGGCAGATACGCAGTATTTT	CASSPLAGAGGADTQYF
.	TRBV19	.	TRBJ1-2	TGTGCCAGTAGTGCTATTCAGGTCAACTATGGCTACACCTTC	CASSAIQVNYGYTF
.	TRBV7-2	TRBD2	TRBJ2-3	TGTGGTGTGGGGGGAGCGGGGGGCACCGGTACGCAGTATTTT	CGVGGAGGTGTQYF
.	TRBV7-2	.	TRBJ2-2	TGTGCCAGCAGCGGGTCTAGCCCCGGGGAGCTGTTTTTT	CASSGSSPGELFF
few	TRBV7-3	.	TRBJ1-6	TGTGCCAGCAGCTTGACACCGGGACAACATTCACCCCTCCACTTT	CASSLTPGQHSPLHF
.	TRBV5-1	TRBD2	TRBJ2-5	TGCGCCAGCAGCCTGGAATTACCGGGGGGGTGGGAGACCCAGTACTTC	CASSLELPGGWETQYF
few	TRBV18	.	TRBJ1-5	TGTGCCAGCTCACCATCGGACGGGAGTCAGCCCCAGCATTTT	CASSPSDGSQPQHF
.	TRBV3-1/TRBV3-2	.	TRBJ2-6	TGTGCCAGCAGCCCCATAGAGGGCAGGGGTGGGGCCAACGTCCTGACTTTC	CASSPIEGRGGANVLTF
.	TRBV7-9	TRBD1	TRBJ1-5	TGTGCCAGCTCGACAGGGCGGGATCAGCCCCAGCATTTT	CASSTGRDQPQHF
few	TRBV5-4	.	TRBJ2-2	TGTGCCAGCAGCTTCCCTCCACCGCAGGGCGCCGGGGAGCTGTTTTTT	CASSFPPPQGAGELFF
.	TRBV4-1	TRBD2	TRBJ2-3	TGCGCCAGCAGCTCTCGACTAGCAGAGACAGATACGCAGTATTTT	CASSSRLAETDTQYF
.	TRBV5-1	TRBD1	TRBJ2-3	TGCGCCAGCAGCGGTGCTTCTAGGACAGGGAGCACAGATACGCAGTATTTT	CASSGASRTGSTDTQYF